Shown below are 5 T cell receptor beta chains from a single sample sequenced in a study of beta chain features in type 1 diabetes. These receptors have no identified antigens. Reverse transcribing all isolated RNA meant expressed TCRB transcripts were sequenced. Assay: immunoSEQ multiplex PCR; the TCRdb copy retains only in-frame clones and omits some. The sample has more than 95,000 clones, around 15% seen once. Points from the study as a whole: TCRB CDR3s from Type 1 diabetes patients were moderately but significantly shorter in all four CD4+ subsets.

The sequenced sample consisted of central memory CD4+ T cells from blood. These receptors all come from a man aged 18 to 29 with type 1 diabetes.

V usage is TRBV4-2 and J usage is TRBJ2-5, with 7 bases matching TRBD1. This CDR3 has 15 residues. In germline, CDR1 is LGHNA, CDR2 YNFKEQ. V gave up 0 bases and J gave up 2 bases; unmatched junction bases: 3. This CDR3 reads CASSQDADRQETQYF. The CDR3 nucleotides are TGTGCCAGCAGCCAAGACGCGGACAGGCAAGAGACCCAGTACTTC.

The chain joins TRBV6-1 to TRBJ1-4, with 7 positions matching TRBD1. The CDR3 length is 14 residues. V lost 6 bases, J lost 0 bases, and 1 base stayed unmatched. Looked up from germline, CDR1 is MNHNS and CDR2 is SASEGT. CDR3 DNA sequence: TGTGCCAGCAGGGGGACAGCAACTAATGAAAAACTGTTTTTT. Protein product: CASRGTATNEKLFF.

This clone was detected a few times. CDR3 bases: TGTGCCAGCTCACCCCTCCAGGGTACCCGGGGAACAGATACGCAGTATTTT. Its translation: CASSPLQGTRGTDTQYF. J is TRBJ2-3 and V is TRBV18; either TRBD1 or TRBD2 may fit D (5 bases each). Germline CDR1 is KGHSH and CDR2 is LQKENI. V dropped 3 bases and J dropped 3 bases, with 19 bases sitting between them. CDR3 length: 17 residues.

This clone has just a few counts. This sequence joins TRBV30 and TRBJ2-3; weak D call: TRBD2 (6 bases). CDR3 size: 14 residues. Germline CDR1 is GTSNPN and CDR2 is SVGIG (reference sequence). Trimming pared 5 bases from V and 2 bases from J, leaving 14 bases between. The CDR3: CAWDISGHTDTQYF. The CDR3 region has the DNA TGTGCCTGGGATATAAGCGGGCACACAGATACGCAGTATTTT.

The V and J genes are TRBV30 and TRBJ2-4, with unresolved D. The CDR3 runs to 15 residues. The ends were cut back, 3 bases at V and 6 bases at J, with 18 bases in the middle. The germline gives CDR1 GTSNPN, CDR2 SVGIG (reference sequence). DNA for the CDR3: TGTGCCTGGAGGGCCAAGGGAAGGTCGGGAAACATTCAGTACTTC. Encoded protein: CAWRAKGRSGNIQYF.